This passage covers 29 T cell receptor beta chains from one sample sequenced in a study of cytomegalovirus exposure and HLA in healthy donors. Primers for the PCR totalled 60 Vbeta and 13 Jbeta. TCRdb's table, derived via immunoSEQ multiplex PCR, lists solely in-frame clones and lacks some. The profile covers about 120,000 clones, with 75% to 85% appearing a single time and less than 3% taken by the ten largest. The sequencing sample was made of PBMCs. Receptor source: a man in his thirties or forties in good health and CMV-seronegative.

The rearrangement links TRBV27 to TRBJ1-5, with 11 positions matching TRBD1. J was trimmed by 5 bases and V by 6 bases; bases with no gene match: 3. The CDR3 runs to 14 residues. Per germline, CDR1 MNHEY and CDR2 SMNVEV (reference sequence). The DNA of the CDR3 is TGTGCCAGCAGGGGGACAGGGGGACATCAGCCCCAGCATTTT. Translating it yields CASRGTGGHQPQHF.

The chain recombines TRBV29-1 with TRBJ1-1; TRBD1 matches 7 bases. V was clipped by 5 bases and J by 1 base; unmatched bases: 7. The CDR3 extends over 14 amino acids. The germline V gene has CDR1 SQVTM and CDR2 ANQGSEA. Written as DNA, the CDR3 is TGCAGCGTTATCAAGCAGGGGGGGAACACTGAAGCTTTCTTT. Translated, it gives CSVIKQGGNTEAFF.

The chain uses TRBV2 and TRBJ1-5, with D perhaps matching TRBD1 (5 bases). In germline, CDR1 is SNHLY, CDR2 FYNNEI. V was trimmed by 3 bases and J by 5 bases, leaving 11 bases between them. CDR3 length: 14 residues. The CDR3 coding sequence is TGTGCCAGCAGTGATACCAGGGCGGATCAGCCCCAGCATTTT. It specifies CASSDTRADQPQHF. Drawing the rest from reference TRBV2 and TRBJ1-5, the complete variable domain is EPEVTQTPSHQVTQMGQEVILRCVPISNHLYFYWYRQILGQKVEFLVSFYNNEISEKSEIFDDQFSVERPDGSNFTLKIRSTKLEDSAMYFCASSDTRADQPQHFGDGTRLSIL.

The J gene is TRBJ1-4, the V gene TRBV7-9, with a tentative D call TRBD1 (6 bases). The CDR3 is made up of 16 amino acids. The germline V gene has CDR1 SEHNR and CDR2 FQNEAQ (reference sequence). Trimming pared 4 bases from V and 3 bases from J, leaving 15 bases between. CDR3 bases: TGTGCCAGCAGCTCGGCGGGGGGCAATCCTAATGAAAAACTGTTTTTT. It encodes CASSSAGGNPNEKLFF.

This clone was picked up a small number of times. The CDR3 coding sequence is TGCGCCAGCAGTCGGGTGCGGGAGGGCCCCCCTCCCCACGAGCAGTACTTC. Amino acids: CASSRVREGPPPHEQYF. The chain has TRBV5-1 and TRBJ2-7, with TRBD2 matching over 9 bases. This CDR3 is 17 amino acids long. The V gene end was trimmed by 5 bases and the J gene end by 5 bases; junction bases not matched to a gene: 17. Looked up from germline, CDR1 is SGHRS and CDR2 is YFSETQ.

The rearrangement links TRBV9 to TRBJ2-3; possibly TRBD2 for D (6 bases). Trimming removed 3 bases at V and 2 bases at J, with 13 bases between. The CDR3 loop spans 15 amino acids. Germline-derived CDR1 and CDR2 are SGDLS and YYNGEE. This CDR3 is CASSATRSSTDTQYF. CDR3 in DNA: TGTGCCAGCAGCGCGACTAGATCGTCCACAGATACGCAGTATTTT.

This clone was detected only a few times. The chain links TRBV7-8 to TRBJ2-7; D possibly corresponds to TRBD2 (5 bases). There are 14 residues in the CDR3. Trimming stripped 4 bases from V and 11 bases from J, with 21 bases between. In germline, CDR1 is SGHVS, CDR2 FQNEAQ. CDR3 amino acids: CASSSRLRGSLEYF. The CDR3 nucleotides are TGTGCCAGCAGCTCGCGTCTACGGGGATCTTTGGAGTACTTC.

The chain links TRBV9 to TRBJ1-1; D is ambiguous. V was cut by 0 bases and J by 7 bases, with 10 bases left in between. The CDR3 is made up of 13 amino acids. Germline V CDR1 and CDR2: SGDLS, YYNGEE. The DNA of the CDR3 is TGTGCCAGCAGCGTAGAAGGCGCGGGTGAAGCTTTCTTT. It yields the protein CASSVEGAGEAFF. Full variable domain (remainder filled in from reference TRBV9 and TRBJ1-1): DSGVTQTPKHLITATGQRVTLRCSPRSGDLSVYWYQQSLDQGLQFLIQYYNGEERAKGNILERFSAQQFPDLHSELNLSSLELGDSALYFCASSVEGAGEAFFGQGTRLTVV.

V is TRBV6-6 and J is TRBJ1-2; D is possibly TRBD1 (6 bases). CDR1 is MNHNY, CDR2 SVGAGI, per germline (reference sequence). The CDR3 runs to 15 residues. The V end lost 0 bases, the J end lost 7 bases, and 15 bases lay between the germline ends. CDR3 in DNA: TGTGCCAGCAGTTACTCGTTACAGGGTGGGGGTGGCTACACCTTC. This translates into CASSYSLQGGGGYTF.

The V and J genes are TRBV29-1 and TRBJ2-7, with a tentative D call TRBD1 (6 bases). Trimming pared 0 bases from V and 4 bases from J, leaving 19 bases between. The CDR3 contains 16 residues. Germline V gene data show CDR1 as SQVTM and CDR2 as ANQGSEA. CDR3 DNA: TGCAGCGTTGAAGATTTGGTATCAGGGGTTGGGTACGAGCAGTACTTC. Its protein product is CSVEDLVSGVGYEQYF.

The chain joins TRBV19 to TRBJ2-2; TRBD2 matches 9 bases. Germline values: CDR1 LNHDA, CDR2 SQIVND (reference sequence). V was clipped by 5 bases and J by 0 bases; unmatched bases: 1. The CDR3 has 15 residues. DNA for the CDR3: TGTGCCAGTAGTGGACTAGCGACGAACACCGGGGAGCTGTTTTTT. This codes for CASSGLATNTGELFF.

This rearrangement joins TRBV5-6 to TRBJ2-2; 7 nucleotides match TRBD1. The V gene's germline CDR1 is SGHDT and CDR2 YYEEEE. The CDR3 length is 15 residues. The J segment lost 2 bases and the V segment lost 4 bases, leaving 5 bases of the junction unmatched. The CDR3 DNA reads as TGTGCCAGCAGCCCTTGGGACAGAAACACCGGGGAGCTGTTTTTT. Its protein is CASSPWDRNTGELFF.

The chain employs TRBV5-1 and TRBJ1-6; D is perhaps TRBD1 (5 bases). Trimming pared 4 bases from V and 6 bases from J, leaving 17 bases between. This CDR3 is built from 16 residues. Germline values: CDR1 SGHRS, CDR2 YFSETQ. In nucleotides, the CDR3 is TGCGCCAGCAGCCAAGGCATGACAGCATTTAATTCACCCCTCCACTTT. As protein: CASSQGMTAFNSPLHF.

A note on this clone: One junction end does not reproduce the germline sequence, and a read error may be involved. The chain carries TRBV7-8 and TRBJ1-1; D not certain. In germline, CDR1 is SGHVS, CDR2 FQNEAQ. This CDR3 spans 11 amino acids. The DNA for the CDR3 is TGTGCCAGCAGCTTAGACGGCGACACGGTCTTT. Translation gives CASSLDGDTVF.

The chain has TRBV27 and TRBJ1-2, with 7 nucleotides matching TRBD1. With 5 bases clipped from V and 5 bases from J, the junction kept 5 bases outside the gene matches. Germline lookup yields CDR1 MNHEY and CDR2 SMNVEV (reference sequence). The CDR3 sequence is 13 residues long. The CDR3, as DNA: TGTGCCAGCAGTGTCGGGACAGAGTATGGCTACACCTTC. Encoded protein: CASSVGTEYGYTF.

This clone turned up a few times. The rearrangement joins TRBV2 to TRBJ2-7; the D gene is possibly TRBD2 (6 bases). Per germline, CDR1 SNHLY and CDR2 FYNNEI. Trimming stripped 6 bases from V and 3 bases from J, with 12 bases between. CDR3 length equals 13 residues. CDR3 nucleotides: TGTGCCAGCAGGCCGGGACTGAGCTACGAGCAGTACTTC. This encodes CASRPGLSYEQYF.

This CDR3 is CASSAWTGGTDTQYF. The CDR3 coding sequence is TGTGCCAGCAGTGCCTGGACAGGGGGCACAGATACGCAGTATTTT. V is TRBV2 and J is TRBJ2-3, with 9 nucleotides matching TRBD1. V lost 4 bases and J lost 1; bases outside the gene matches: 3. Germline CDR1 is SNHLY and CDR2 is FYNNEI. The CDR3 runs 15 residues.

This clone was detected only a few times. The chain employs TRBV12-5 and TRBJ1-1, with no clear D. Germline-derived CDR1 and CDR2 are LGHNT and FRNRAP. The CDR3 is 15 amino acids. V lost 0 bases, J lost 4 bases, and 12 bases lay in between. The CDR3 is CASGLVTEGGTEAFF. The CDR3 region has the DNA TGTGCTAGTGGTTTGGTTACGGAGGGTGGCACTGAAGCTTTCTTT.

The V gene is TRBV11-2, the J gene TRBJ2-7, with a weak D call TRBD1 (5 bases). The germline V and J ends were trimmed by 0 bases and 6 bases, with 9 bases remaining between them. This CDR3 comprises 13 residues. Germline V gene sequence: CDR1 SGHAT, CDR2 FQNNGV. This CDR3 reads CASSLDSTVEQYF. CDR3 DNA: TGTGCCAGCAGCTTAGACTCGACAGTCGAGCAGTACTTC.

This clone occurred a few times. The chain employs TRBV28 and TRBJ1-1; no reliable D call. The CDR3 extends over 13 amino acids. Trimming stripped 5 bases from V and 2 bases from J, with 9 bases between. Germline V gene lookup returns CDR1 MDHEN and CDR2 SYDVKM. The CDR3 sequence: CASSLYRNTEAFF. In DNA, the CDR3 is TGTGCCAGCAGTCTGTACAGAAACACTGAAGCTTTCTTT.

This chain uses TRBV10-3 with TRBJ2-7; D gene unclear. Germline V gene lookup returns CDR1 ENHRY and CDR2 SYGVKD. V dropped 5 bases and J dropped 1 base, with 9 bases sitting between them. The CDR3 covers 13 residues. The chain's CDR3 is CAISSVASYEQYF. The CDR3, as DNA: TGTGCCATCAGTTCAGTCGCATCCTACGAGCAGTACTTC.

This chain uses TRBV5-8 with TRBJ2-7; D unresolved. Germline CDR1 is SGHTS and CDR2 is YDEGEE. Trimming shortened V by 3 bases and J by 0 bases, and 4 bases separated the two germline ends. The CDR3 contains 12 residues. CDR3 sequence (DNA): TGTGCCAGCAGCTGGAGCTCCTACGAGCAGTACTTC. It specifies CASSWSSYEQYF.

The V gene is TRBV19, the J gene TRBJ1-2; TRBD1 agrees at 7 bases. The CDR3 contains 14 residues. The germline gives CDR1 LNHDA, CDR2 SQIVND (reference sequence). Unmatched junction bases numbered 11, after V lost 3 bases and J lost 10 bases. The CDR3: CASSMETGSNDYTF. Written as DNA, the CDR3 is TGTGCCAGTAGTATGGAGACAGGGAGTAATGACTACACCTTC. The full variable domain, completed using reference TRBV19 and TRBJ1-2, is DGGITQSPKYLFRKEGQNVTLSCEQNLNHDAMYWYRQDPGQGLRLIYYSQIVNDFQKGDIAEGYSVSREKKESFPLTVTSAQKNPTAFYLCASSMETGSNDYTFGSGTRLTVV.

CDR3: CASNIRLATSTDTQYF. The CDR3 DNA reads TGTGCCAGCAACATACGTCTAGCCACTAGCACAGATACGCAGTATTTT. The chain carries TRBV5-4 and TRBJ2-3, with D maybe TRBD2 (5 bases). Germline values: CDR1 SGHNT, CDR2 YYREEE (reference sequence). The CDR3 length is 16 residues. V gave up 6 bases and J gave up 0 bases, with 17 bases separating them.

This clone has more than one count but fewer than ten. The chain uses TRBV4-3 and TRBJ1-1; 7 bases are a match to TRBD1. The J segment lost 4 bases and the V segment lost 0 bases, leaving 8 bases of the junction unmatched. The germline V gene has CDR1 LGHNA and CDR2 YSLEER. The CDR3 extends over 16 amino acids. CDR3 coding DNA: TGCGCCAGCAGCCAAGACCGACAGGGAGGATCCACTGAAGCTTTCTTT. Amino acid sequence: CASSQDRQGGSTEAFF.

The chain carries TRBV27 and TRBJ1-5, with a tentative D call TRBD1 (5 bases). This CDR3 is 14 amino acids long. From germline, CDR1 is MNHEY and CDR2 SMNVEV (reference sequence). Trimming removed 6 bases at V and 3 bases at J, with 12 bases between. The CDR3 protein is CASRGGADNQPQHF. The CDR3, as DNA: TGTGCCAGCAGGGGAGGGGCGGACAATCAGCCCCAGCATTTT.

This chain links TRBV29-1 with TRBJ2-4; D is uncertain. Trimming took off 7 bases at V and 2 bases at J, with 18 bases between the two ends. The CDR3 is 15 residues long. CDR1 is SQVTM, CDR2 ANQGSEA, per germline. The CDR3 nucleotides are TGCAGCGGGTCCGACATAATAGATACCAAAAACATTCAGTACTTC. Its translation is CSGSDIIDTKNIQYF. Together with reference TRBV29-1 and TRBJ2-4, the CDR3 gives the full variable domain: SAVISQKPSRDICQRGTSLTIQCQVDSQVTMMFWYRQQPGQSLTLIATANQGSEATYESGFVIDKFPISRPNLTFSTLTVSNMSPEDSSIYLCSGSDIIDTKNIQYFGAGTRLSVL.

The chain joins TRBV11-1 to TRBJ2-5; 11 bases align to TRBD2. Germline values: CDR1 SGHAT, CDR2 FQDESV (reference sequence). This CDR3 region has 17 residues. Germline trimming cut 7 bases from V and 5 bases from J; bases unmatched to any gene: 15. The CDR3 region has the DNA TGTGCCAGCACCAATATTAACCTAGCGGGAGGTTGGGAGACCCAGTACTTC. Translation gives CASTNINLAGGWETQYF.

CDR3 nucleotides: TGTGCCAGTAGTATAGTGGACAGGGGCGGGCAGCCCCAGCATTTT. This gives the protein CASSIVDRGGQPQHF. This sequence joins TRBV19 and TRBJ1-5; 9 bases align to TRBD1. V trimming: 1 base; J trimming: 7 bases; junction bases outside the gene matches: 5. CDR3 length: 15 residues. Germline-derived CDR1 and CDR2 are LNHDA and SQIVND (reference sequence). The whole variable domain, remainder taken from reference TRBV19 and TRBJ1-5, is DGGITQSPKYLFRKEGQNVTLSCEQNLNHDAMYWYRQDPGQGLRLIYYSQIVNDFQKGDIAEGYSVSREKKESFPLTVTSAQKNPTAFYLCASSIVDRGGQPQHFGDGTRLSIL.